This T cell receptor (beta chain) was identified in a study of T cells and Merkel cell carcinoma outcomes. Findings and caveats of the study: Merkel cell carcinoma outcomes were reportedly predicted by repertoire and T-cell density.

As for this clone: Antigen unknown.

TCRdb keeps only in-frame clones here, not all; method: immunoSEQ multiplex PCR. The data contain about 15,000 clones, 80% to 90% of them seen just once; the ten biggest clones take up about 7.9%. The CDR3 is 16 residues long. The V gene's germline CDR1 is SGHRS and CDR2 YFSETQ. V trimming: 4 bases; J trimming: 6 bases; junction bases outside the gene matches: 11. The sequence came from a human donor with Merkel cell carcinoma. The rearrangement uses TRBV5-1 and TRBJ1-4; TRBD1 matches at 8 bases. The sequenced sample consisted of tumor tissue from Merkel cell carcinoma. This chain's CDR3 is CASSKGGRGLYEKLFF. CDR3 in DNA: TGCGCCAGCAGCAAAGGCGGCAGGGGGCTTTATGAAAAACTGTTTTTT.